This passage covers 11 T cell receptor beta chains from one sample sequenced in a study of cytomegalovirus exposure and HLA in healthy donors. Some clones are missing from TCRdb's copy, which holds only in-frame ones; the method was immunoSEQ multiplex PCR. The table lists 350,000 or so clones, roughly 90% of them singletons. Sequenced input: PBMCs. Receptors were obtained from a young woman in good health and CMV-seronegative.

The chain employs TRBV9 and TRBJ2-7; D call uncertain. V dropped 3 bases and J dropped 3 bases, with 13 bases sitting between them. Germline V gene data show CDR1 as SGDLS and CDR2 as YYNGEE. The CDR3 is 14 residues long. Written as DNA, the CDR3 is TGTGCCAGCAGCGGAGATCACCTAAGCTACGAGCAGTACTTC. Encoded protein: CASSGDHLSYEQYF. Supplemented by reference TRBV9 and TRBJ2-7, the full variable domain reads DSGVTQTPKHLITATGQRVTLRCSPRSGDLSVYWYQQSLDQGLQFLIQYYNGEERAKGNILERFSAQQFPDLHSELNLSSLELGDSALYFCASSGDHLSYEQYFGPGTRLTVT.

The CDR3 region has the DNA TGTGCCAGCAGTAGTTCCGGACAGGTAGCCGAAGCTTTCTTT. Protein sequence: CASSSSGQVAEAFF. This rearrangement joins TRBV6-5 to TRBJ1-1; 7 bases match TRBD1. J lost 8 bases, V lost 5 bases, and 11 bases had no gene match. CDR3 length: 14 amino acids. CDR1 is MNHEY, CDR2 SVGAGI, per germline.

The genes are TRBV19 and TRBJ2-3, with a possible D match to TRBD2 (5 bases). The V gene's germline CDR1 is LNHDA and CDR2 SQIVND (reference sequence). The CDR3 consists of 17 residues. V lost 0 bases, J lost 7 bases, and 20 bases lay in between. CDR3 sequence reads: CASSIDLSGTDGNTQYF. DNA for the CDR3: TGTGCCAGTAGTATAGATCTCTCTGGAACCGACGGGAATACGCAGTATTTT.

The V and J genes are TRBV11-2 and TRBJ2-3; TRBD2 matches 9 bases. The CDR3 has 14 amino acids. CDR1 SGHAT and CDR2 FQNNGV come from the germline V gene. Trimming cost V 7 bases and J 5 bases; bases outside gene matches: 7. CDR3 bases: TGTGCCAGCACTCAATTACTAGCGGGAGATACGCAGTATTTT. Its protein is CASTQLLAGDTQYF. The full variable domain, completed using reference TRBV11-2 and TRBJ2-3, is EAGVAQSPRYKIIEKRQSVAFWCNPISGHATLYWYQQILGQGPKLLIQFQNNGVVDDSQLPKDRFSAERLKGVDSTLKIQPAKLEDSAVYLCASTQLLAGDTQYFGPGTRLTVL.

J is TRBJ1-5 and V is TRBV7-2, with D possibly TRBD1 on 6 matching bases. The CDR3 runs to 16 residues. Trimming left V 1 base short and J 6 bases short, with 16 bases between. Germline V gives CDR1 SGHTA, CDR2 FQGNSA. CDR3 residues: CASSLVGGGASQPQHF. CDR3 sequence (DNA): TGTGCCAGCAGCTTAGTTGGGGGGGGCGCTTCTCAGCCCCAGCATTTT.

The V and J genes are TRBV7-9 and TRBJ1-1; no clear D gene. There are 11 residues in the CDR3. The germline CDR1 and CDR2 sequences are SEHNR and FQNEAQ (reference sequence). Deletions cut 7 bases from V and 9 bases from J, with 12 bases between. Here the CDR3 DNA reads TGTGCCAGCACAGATTCCCCGAAAGCTTTCTTT. Its translation: CASTDSPKAFF.

The gene calls are TRBV25-1 and TRBJ1-1; D not resolved. CDR1 is MGHDK, CDR2 SYGVNS, per germline. The length of the CDR3 is 17 residues. The V and J ends lost 2 bases and 4 bases respectively, with 20 bases between them. CDR3 sequence (DNA): TGTGCCAGCAGTGAAGCGGGGAATTGGGCCTATAGCACTGAAGCTTTCTTT. It encodes CASSEAGNWAYSTEAFF.

The chain employs TRBV9 and TRBJ2-2; TRBD2 might be the D (6 bases). Germline V gene data show CDR1 as SGDLS and CDR2 as YYNGEE. This CDR3 has 15 residues. V was clipped by 6 bases and J by 2 bases, with 14 bases between them. The CDR3: CASTPGAGNTGELFF. DNA for the CDR3: TGTGCCAGCACGCCCGGGGCGGGAAACACCGGGGAGCTGTTTTTT.

The V call is TRBV6-4, the J call TRBJ2-2; D unclear. The CDR3 length is 15 residues. The V gene's germline CDR1 is MRHNA and CDR2 SNTAGT. Trimming cost V 0 bases and J 3 bases, with 8 bases left between them. CDR3 nucleotides: TGTGCCAGCAGTGACTCGAGCCAGGACACCGGGGAGCTGTTTTTT. This gives the protein CASSDSSQDTGELFF.

The V and J genes are TRBV15 and TRBJ2-7; 7 nucleotides match TRBD1. This CDR3 has 15 residues. V gave up 1 base and J gave up 9 bases; unmatched junction bases: 12. Looked up from germline, CDR1 is LNHNV and CDR2 is YYDKDF (reference sequence). The CDR3 region is CATSRGTGLGVGQYF. In nucleotides, the CDR3 is TGTGCCACCAGCAGAGGGACAGGTCTCGGAGTGGGGCAGTACTTC.

This clone was seen only a few times. In DNA form, the CDR3 reads TGTGCCAGCAGCTTGGGGTTAGGGACAGGGAGTCTCATGAACACTGAAGCTTTCTTT. The encoded protein is CASSLGLGTGSLMNTEAFF. This chain uses TRBV5-6 with TRBJ1-1; 9 bases agree with TRBD1. J gave up 0 bases and V 0 bases, and 12 bases lay outside the gene matches. Germline V gene lookup returns CDR1 SGHDT and CDR2 YYEEEE. The CDR3 loop spans 19 amino acids.